The clone carrying this TCR beta chain was counted many times. TCRdb itself ran the 5' RACE reads through MiXCR, one entry per CDR3 protein. The table records about 69,000 distinct CDR3 sequences, roughly 4.9% of them present only once. The data were obtained in a study of early T cells in non-severe SARS-CoV-2 infection. Study background: Unsorted whole blood bulk RNA was sequenced, with unpaired chains.

Germline V gives CDR1 LGHNA, CDR2 YSLEER. Unmatched junction bases numbered 12, after V lost 2 bases and J lost 8 bases. The CDR3 extends over 16 amino acids. This TCR derives from an adult who was a healthcare worker with PCR-confirmed SARS-CoV-2 infection or an uninfected control (not recorded which). The donor label of this sample is uncertain. J is TRBJ1-3 and V is TRBV4-3; 7 positions match TRBD1. This specimen consisted of whole blood, obtained at baseline. In DNA, the CDR3 is TGCGCCAGCAGCCAAAGCACGACAGGGATAGGATACACCATATATTTT. It codes for CASSQSTTGIGYTIYF.